The 13 T cell receptor beta chains given below trace back to one sample, sequenced in a study of T-cell reconstitution after alpha-beta-depleted transplantation in children (dated by TCRdb to about 2016). The protocol used for the library was PCR. TCRdb names Illumina HiSeq 2500 as the instrument used. TCR libraries were prepared with molecular barcoding, using unique molecular identifiers to normalize TCRbeta repertoire quantification. The raw public data were reprocessed by TCRdb itself: fastp quality trimming at Q25, MiXCR clonotype calling, in-frame beta chains only. One record per CDR3 amino acid sequence lists the most common genes and DNA. The sample has more than 200,000 distinct CDR3 sequences on record, 9.7% of them singletons. About 5.4% of the sample goes to the ten largest clones. This material consisted of PBMCs from the stem cell graft donor, taken from the stem cell graft. Receptors originate from a human donor who donated a stem cell graft to a child with SCID.

This clonotype was counted at least ten times. V gene TRBV4-1 combines with J gene TRBJ1-5, with D possibly TRBD1 on 5 matching bases. The CDR3 runs 16 residues. Per germline, CDR1 MGHRA and CDR2 YSYEKL. V gave up 3 bases and J gave up 2 bases, with 14 bases separating them. In nucleotides, the CDR3 is TGCGCCAGCAGCCAGGGGGGTTTTCTTGGCAATCAGCCCCAGCATTTT. Protein product: CASSQGGFLGNQPQHF.

This clonotype has a count of ten or more. The rearrangement joins TRBV4-3 to TRBJ1-6, with no clear D. The CDR3 is made up of 16 amino acids. CDR1 is LGHNA, CDR2 YSLEER, per germline. With 0 bases removed from V and 9 bases from J, the gap between germline ends came to 15 bases. CDR3 DNA: TGCGCCAGCAGCCAAGATTATACCAAACGGGGTTCACCCCTCCACTTT. It encodes CASSQDYTKRGSPLHF.

The table lists this clonotype with many counts. The chain carries TRBV24-1 and TRBJ2-3; D call uncertain. V gave up 1 base and J gave up 2 bases, with 3 bases separating them. CDR3 length equals 13 residues. Germline CDR1 and CDR2: KGHDR and SFDVKD. This chain's CDR3 is CATSDLNTDTQYF. The CDR3 DNA reads TGTGCCACCAGTGATTTAAACACAGATACGCAGTATTTT.

The chain is built from TRBV4-2 and TRBJ2-3, with a weak D call TRBD1 (5 bases). Germline V gene sequence: CDR1 LGHNA, CDR2 YNFKEQ. This CDR3 is built from 16 residues. V lost 0 bases and J 3 bases, leaving 13 bases between the germline ends. CDR3: CASSQESQGRTDTQYF. In DNA form, the CDR3 reads TGTGCCAGCAGCCAAGAGAGTCAGGGCAGAACAGATACGCAGTATTTT.

This clonotype was counted at least ten times. The chain links TRBV5-1 to TRBJ2-5; the match to TRBD2 covers 12 bases. V trimming: 4 bases; J trimming: 2 bases; junction bases outside the gene matches: 3. CDR3 length: 15 residues. CDR1 and CDR2 (germline): SGHRS, YFSETQ. The CDR3 region is CASSPLAGGQETQYF. The CDR3 nucleotides read TGCGCCAGCAGCCCACTAGCGGGGGGTCAAGAGACCCAGTACTTC.

Regarding this clonotype: This could be a read error, since a much larger clone is one nucleotide away. CDR3 protein: CVSSSPGQGAGNTIYF. The CDR3 nucleotides read TGTGTCAGCAGCTCACCGGGACAGGGGGCTGGAAACACCATATATTTT. The rearrangement uses TRBV7-2 and TRBJ1-3; 11 nucleotides align to TRBD1. This CDR3 contains 16 residues. Germline CDR1 SGHTA, CDR2 FQGNSA.

This clonotype was observed at least ten times. J is TRBJ1-1 and V is TRBV5-1; TRBD1 is a possible D gene (5 bases). With 0 bases removed from V and 1 base from J, the gap between germline ends came to 10 bases. Germline-derived CDR1 and CDR2 are SGHRS and YFSETQ. The CDR3 sequence is 15 residues long. The CDR3: CASSLAGRKNTEAFF. DNA of the CDR3: TGCGCCAGCAGCTTGGCGGGACGTAAGAACACTGAAGCTTTCTTT.

Concerning this clonotype itself: A read error is likely, as this CDR3 ends without the conserved phenylalanine or tryptophan. The chain has TRBV5-5 and TRBJ2-7; D uncertain. The V end was cut by 1 base, the J end by 0 bases, with 5 bases between. This CDR3 region has 13 residues. Germline V CDR1 and CDR2: SGHKS, YYEKEE (reference sequence). The CDR3 is CASSLPHSYEQYS. The CDR3 DNA sequence: TGTGCCAGCAGCTTGCCCCACTCCTACGAGCAGTACTCC.

This chain links TRBV10-3 with TRBJ1-1; D call uncertain. Trimming stripped 0 bases from V and 4 bases from J, with 9 bases between. Germline V gives CDR1 ENHRY, CDR2 SYGVKD. CDR3 length equals 14 residues. CDR3 protein: CAISESRGSTEAFF. CDR3 in DNA: TGTGCCATCAGTGAGTCGCGGGGTTCCACTGAAGCTTTCTTT.

This clonotype appeared many times. The chain combines TRBV5-1 with TRBJ1-2; D is perhaps TRBD1 (6 bases). The CDR3 is 14 residues long. V was cut by 0 bases and J by 3 bases, with 9 bases left in between. The V gene's germline CDR1 is SGHRS and CDR2 YFSETQ. The CDR3 sequence is CASSLVRQDYGYTF. For the CDR3, the DNA is TGCGCCAGCAGCTTGGTGAGACAGGACTATGGCTACACCTTC.

This chain connects TRBV28 to TRBJ1-5, with 9 positions matching TRBD1. This CDR3 is built from 17 residues. Germline loops: CDR1 MDHEN, CDR2 SYDVKM. Germline trimming cut 5 bases from V and 2 bases from J; bases unmatched to any gene: 10. CDR3 region: CASSNRDRERGNQPQHF. The CDR3 DNA sequence: TGTGCCAGCAGTAACCGGGACAGGGAACGCGGCAATCAGCCCCAGCATTTT.

At least ten counts were recorded for this clonotype. The chain links TRBV7-3 to TRBJ1-1; perhaps TRBD1 as D (6 bases). CDR3 length: 13 residues. CDR1 SGHTA and CDR2 FQGTGA come from the germline V gene. With 6 bases removed from V and 1 base from J, the gap between germline ends came to 9 bases. CDR3 nucleotides: TGTGCCAGCAGGACAGGACCGAACACTGAAGCTTTCTTT. It yields the protein CASRTGPNTEAFF.

The chain employs TRBV7-6 and TRBJ2-2, with 9 bases lining up with TRBD1. V trimming: 7 bases; J trimming: 5 bases; junction bases outside the gene matches: 20. The CDR3 is 19 residues long. Germline CDR1 and CDR2: SGHVS and FNYEAQ. The CDR3 spells CASKAPRTSGTGNTGELFF. The CDR3 DNA reads TGTGCCAGCAAAGCCCCTCGGACCTCCGGGACAGGGAATACCGGGGAGCTGTTTTTT.